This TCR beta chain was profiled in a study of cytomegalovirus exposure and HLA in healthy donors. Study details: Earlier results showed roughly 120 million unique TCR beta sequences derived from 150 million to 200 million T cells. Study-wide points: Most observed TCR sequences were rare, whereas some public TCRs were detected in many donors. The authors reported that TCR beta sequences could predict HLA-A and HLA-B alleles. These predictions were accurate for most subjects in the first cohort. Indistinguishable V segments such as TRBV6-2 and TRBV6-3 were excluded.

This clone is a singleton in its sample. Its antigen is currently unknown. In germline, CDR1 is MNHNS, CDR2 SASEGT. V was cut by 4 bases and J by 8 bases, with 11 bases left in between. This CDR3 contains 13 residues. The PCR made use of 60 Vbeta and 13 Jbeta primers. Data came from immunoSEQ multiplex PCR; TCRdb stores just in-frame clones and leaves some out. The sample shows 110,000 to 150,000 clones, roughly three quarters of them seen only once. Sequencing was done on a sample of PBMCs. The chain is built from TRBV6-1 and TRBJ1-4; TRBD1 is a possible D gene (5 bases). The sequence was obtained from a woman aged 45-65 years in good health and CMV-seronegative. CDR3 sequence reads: CASSVQGWEKLFF. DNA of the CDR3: TGTGCCAGCAGTGTCCAGGGTTGGGAAAAACTGTTTTTT.